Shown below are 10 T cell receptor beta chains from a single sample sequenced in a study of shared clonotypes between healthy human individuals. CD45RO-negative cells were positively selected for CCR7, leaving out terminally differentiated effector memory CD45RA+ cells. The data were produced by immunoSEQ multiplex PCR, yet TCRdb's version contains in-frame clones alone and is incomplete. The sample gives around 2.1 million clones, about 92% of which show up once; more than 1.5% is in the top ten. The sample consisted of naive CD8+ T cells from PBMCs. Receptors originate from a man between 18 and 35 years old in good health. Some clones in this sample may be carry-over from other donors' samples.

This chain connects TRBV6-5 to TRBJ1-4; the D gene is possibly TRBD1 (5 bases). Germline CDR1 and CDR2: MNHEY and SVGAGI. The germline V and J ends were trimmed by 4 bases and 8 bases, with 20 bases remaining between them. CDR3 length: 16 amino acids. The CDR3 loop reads CASSSPAGTSEEKLFF. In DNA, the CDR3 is TGTGCCAGCAGTTCGCCAGCCGGGACCAGTGAAGAAAAACTGTTTTTT.

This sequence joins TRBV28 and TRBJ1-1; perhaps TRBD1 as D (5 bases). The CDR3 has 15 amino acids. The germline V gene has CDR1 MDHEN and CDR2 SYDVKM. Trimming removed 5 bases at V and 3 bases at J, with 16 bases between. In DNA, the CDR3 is TGTGCCAGCAGTGCGACGTGGGGGGGGGACACTGAAGCTTTCTTT. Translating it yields CASSATWGGDTEAFF.

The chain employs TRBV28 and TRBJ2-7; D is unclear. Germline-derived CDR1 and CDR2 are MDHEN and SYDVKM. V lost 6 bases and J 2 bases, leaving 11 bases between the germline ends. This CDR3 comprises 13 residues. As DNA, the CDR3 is TGTGCCAGCAGCCAGGAAGCCACCTACGAGCAGTACTTC. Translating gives CASSQEATYEQYF.

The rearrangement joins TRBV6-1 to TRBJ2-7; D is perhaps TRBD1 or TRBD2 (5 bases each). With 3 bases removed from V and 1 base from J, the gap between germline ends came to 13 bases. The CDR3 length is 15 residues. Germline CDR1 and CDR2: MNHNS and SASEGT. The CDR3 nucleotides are TGTGCCAGCAGTGAGACCCCTGGGGGATCCTACGAGCAGTACTTC. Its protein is CASSETPGGSYEQYF.

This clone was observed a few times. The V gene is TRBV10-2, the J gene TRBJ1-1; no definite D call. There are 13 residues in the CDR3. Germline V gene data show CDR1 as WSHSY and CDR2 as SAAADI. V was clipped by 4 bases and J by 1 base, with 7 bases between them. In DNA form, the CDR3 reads TGCGCCAGCAGTGGGTGGCCGAACACTGAAGCTTTCTTT. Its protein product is CASSGWPNTEAFF.

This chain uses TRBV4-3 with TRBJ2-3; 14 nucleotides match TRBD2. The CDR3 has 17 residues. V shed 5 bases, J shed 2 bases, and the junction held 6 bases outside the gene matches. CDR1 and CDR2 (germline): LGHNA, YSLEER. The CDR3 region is CASSVGTSGRTTDTQYF. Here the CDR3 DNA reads TGCGCCAGCAGCGTCGGGACTAGCGGGAGAACCACAGATACGCAGTATTTT.

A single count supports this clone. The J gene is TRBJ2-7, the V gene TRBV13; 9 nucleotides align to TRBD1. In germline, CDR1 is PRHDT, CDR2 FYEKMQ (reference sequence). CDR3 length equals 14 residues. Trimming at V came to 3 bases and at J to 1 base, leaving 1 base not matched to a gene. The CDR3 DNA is TGTGCCAGCAGCTTCGGGACAGGGTCCTACGAGCAGTACTTC. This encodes CASSFGTGSYEQYF.

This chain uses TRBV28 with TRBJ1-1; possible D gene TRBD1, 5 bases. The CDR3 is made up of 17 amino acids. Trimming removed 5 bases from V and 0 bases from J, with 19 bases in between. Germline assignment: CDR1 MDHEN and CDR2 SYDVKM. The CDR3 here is CASSPMVLGAMNTEAFF. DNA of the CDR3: TGTGCCAGCAGTCCCATGGTGTTAGGGGCAATGAACACTGAAGCTTTCTTT.

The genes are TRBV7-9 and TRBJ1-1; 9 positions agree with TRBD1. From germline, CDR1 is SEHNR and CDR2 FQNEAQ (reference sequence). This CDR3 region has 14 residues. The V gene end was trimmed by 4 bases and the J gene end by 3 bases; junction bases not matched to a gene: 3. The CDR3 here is CASSSTGGHTEAFF. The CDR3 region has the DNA TGTGCCAGCAGCTCCACAGGGGGCCACACTGAAGCTTTCTTT.

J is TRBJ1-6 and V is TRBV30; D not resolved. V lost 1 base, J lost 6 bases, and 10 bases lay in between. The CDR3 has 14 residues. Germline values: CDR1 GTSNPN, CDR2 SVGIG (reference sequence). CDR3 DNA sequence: TGTGCCTGGAGTGGGGCCGCTGCTAATTCACCCCTCCACTTT. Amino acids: CAWSGAAANSPLHF.